This T cell receptor beta chain was captured by sequencing in a study of T-cell memory formation after mild COVID-19. Study observations and caveats: Largely, contracting CD4+ clones fell within CM and EM, and contracting CD8+ clones within EMRA. Clones contracting over day 15 to 85 were CD4/CD8 balanced, with later expanders leaning CD4+.

After 5'RACE with constant-segment primers, TCR alpha and TCR beta cDNA libraries carrying sample barcodes and UMIs were obtained. TCRdb itself ran the 5' RACE reads through MiXCR, one entry per CDR3 protein. This sample has about 160,000 distinct CDR3 sequences, with 25% to 40% found just once. The sample holds a few counts of this clonotype. Antigen unknown. The sequenced sample consisted of PBMCs or a T cell subset sorted from them (not recorded which). The sequence was collected from an adult woman who had mild COVID-19 (a few samples of this study predate the infection). Cell type and time point are not known.

The CDR3 DNA reads TGTGCCAGCAGTTTATCCCTTAGGAACACTGAAGCTTTCTTT. Its translation is CASSLSLRNTEAFF. The chain combines TRBV12-3 or TRBV12-4 with TRBJ1-1, with unresolved D. This CDR3 is built from 14 residues. Between the trimmed V and J ends, which lost 2 bases and 1 base, there was a span of 8 bases.